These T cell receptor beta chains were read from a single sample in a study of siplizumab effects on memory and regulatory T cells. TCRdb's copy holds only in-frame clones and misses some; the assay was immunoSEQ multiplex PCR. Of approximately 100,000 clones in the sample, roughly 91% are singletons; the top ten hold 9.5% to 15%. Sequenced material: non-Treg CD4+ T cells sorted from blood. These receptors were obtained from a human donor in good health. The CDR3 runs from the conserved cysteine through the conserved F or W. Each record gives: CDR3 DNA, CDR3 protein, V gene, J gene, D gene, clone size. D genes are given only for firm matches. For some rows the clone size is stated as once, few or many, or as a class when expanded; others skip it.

TGTGCCAGCAGCTTAACCGGGACTGGCACAGATACGCAGTATTTT	CASSLTGTGTDTQYF	TRBV7-3	TRBJ2-3	.	.
TGTGCCAGCAGTGGAAACGGGTTAACCTACGAGCAGTACTTC	CASSGNGLTYEQYF	TRBV28	TRBJ2-7	.	.
TGCGCCAGCAGCTTGGCCTGGACAGGACAAGAGACCCAGTACTTC	CASSLAWTGQETQYF	TRBV5-1	TRBJ2-5	TRBD1	.
TGCGCCAGCAGCTGGCAGAATTCCTACGAGCAGTACTTC	CASSWQNSYEQYF	TRBV5-1	TRBJ2-7	.	.
TGTGCCAGTAGTATCACTTGGGGCAATCAGCCCCAGCATTTT	CASSITWGNQPQHF	TRBV19	TRBJ1-5	.	.
TGCGCCAGCAGCCGAGAGGGGACAGGGATCGAGACCCAGTACTTC	CASSREGTGIETQYF	TRBV4-1	TRBJ2-5	TRBD1	.
TGTGCCAGCAGCTTAATCTTGGCGGGACCGGGACAGCAAGCTTTCTTT	CASSLILAGPGQQAFF	TRBV11-2	TRBJ1-1	TRBD1	.
TGTGCCAGCAGTTACGGGCTAGGCGGGGAGCTGTTTTTT	CASSYGLGGELFF	TRBV6-5	TRBJ2-2	.	.
TGCGCCAGCAGCCAAGATGGGACAAGAGGGTTGGAGACCCAGTACTTC	CASSQDGTRGLETQYF	TRBV4-1	TRBJ2-5	.	.
TGTGCCTGGAGCGGACAGACCGAAGCTTTCTTT	CAWSGQTEAFF	TRBV30	TRBJ1-1	.	medium-sized
TGTGCCAGCAGTGAAAGCCGGTATGAAAAACTGTTTTTT	CASSESRYEKLFF	TRBV6-1	TRBJ1-4	.	.
TGTGCCAGCAGCTTATCGGGGAGTCAGCCCCAGCATTTT	CASSLSGSQPQHF	TRBV7-3	TRBJ1-5	.	.
TGTGCCAGCAGTGAAGCCGCCGGATTCGTCTCTGGAAACACCATATATTTT	CASSEAAGFVSGNTIYF	TRBV6-1	TRBJ1-3	.	.
TGCAGCGTTAAAAAACCGGGTTTGACCTACGAGCAGTACTTC	CSVKKPGLTYEQYF	TRBV29-1	TRBJ2-7	.	.
TGCGCCAGCAGCACACGGGGACAGGGGGTGAACTATGGCTACACCTTC	CASSTRGQGVNYGYTF	TRBV5-1	TRBJ1-2	TRBD1	.
TGTGCCAGCAGCCAGCAGGCCACCTACGAGCAGTACTTC	CASSQQATYEQYF	TRBV14	TRBJ2-7	.	few
TGTGCCAGCAGTACTGGACAGCCGGCCTACAATGAGCAGTTCTTC	CASSTGQPAYNEQFF	TRBV2	TRBJ2-1	.	.
TGTGCCAGCAGCCCCCAGCGAGGCCCGGGGACTTACGAGCAGTACTTC	CASSPQRGPGTYEQYF	TRBV5-6	TRBJ2-7	.	.
TGTGCCAGCAGTAGGGGACAGCTGAACACTGAAGCTTTCTTT	CASSRGQLNTEAFF	TRBV6-5	TRBJ1-1	TRBD1	.
TGTGCCAGCAGCGTGGGCCAGTTTCCGGTCCCTTATGGCTACACCTTC	CASSVGQFPVPYGYTF	TRBV9	TRBJ1-2	.	.
TGTGCCAGCAGTTCAAGACTAGCGGGAGTAGAGACCCAGTACTTC	CASSSRLAGVETQYF	TRBV27	TRBJ2-5	TRBD2	.
TGTGCCAGCTTCCGGGACAGGGGGTACGGAAACACCATATATTTT	CASFRDRGYGNTIYF	TRBV2	TRBJ1-3	TRBD1	.